Listed below are T cell receptor beta chains from one sample, sequenced in a study of T cell responses to AZD1222 COVID-19 vaccine. Measured with immunoSEQ multiplex PCR; TCRdb has only the in-frame clones, and not every one. Of 100,000 to 120,000 clones listed, roughly 87% are singletons. Here the sequenced sample was peripheral blood, taken on day 0 of AZD1222 vaccination. All receptors derive from an adult in good health. Each CDR3 is given with its conserved first and last residue. The order of the fields is V gene, D gene, clone size, J gene, CDR3 DNA, CDR3 protein. D genes are given only for firm matches. Some rows mark clone size as missing; the rest say once, few, many or name a class of expanded clone.

TRBV5-1	.	.	TRBJ2-1	TGCGCCAGCAGGGACAGAAATTACAATGAGCAGTTCTTC	CASRDRNYNEQFF
TRBV5-1	.	.	TRBJ1-2	TGCGCCAGCAGCGGTGCGCAGGGAGAGAACTATGGCTACACCTTC	CASSGAQGENYGYTF
TRBV3-1/TRBV3-2	TRBD2	.	TRBJ2-3	TGTGCCAGCAGCCCGTTAATAGCGGGGATCACAGATACGCAGTATTTT	CASSPLIAGITDTQYF
TRBV27	.	.	TRBJ1-5	TGTGCCAGCAGTCCCTCGGGGGGGGACAATCAGCCCCAGCATTTT	CASSPSGGDNQPQHF
TRBV13	.	.	TRBJ1-2	TGTGCCAGCAGCCGGACGGATAACTATGGCTACACCTTC	CASSRTDNYGYTF
TRBV3-1/TRBV3-2	.	few	TRBJ1-2	TGTGCCAGCAGCCAAGGAGGAAACTATGGCTACACCTTC	CASSQGGNYGYTF
TRBV19	.	.	TRBJ1-6	TGTGCCAGCGGGGGGAGGCCAGATTCACCCCTCCACTTT	CASGGRPDSPLHF
TRBV18	.	few	TRBJ1-5	TGTGCCAGCACCGAGGGGAGCAATCAGCCCCAGCATTTT	CASTEGSNQPQHF
TRBV7-9	.	few	TRBJ2-7	TGTGCCAGCAGCTTAGTCACTAGCACTCTCGAGCAGTACTTC	CASSLVTSTLEQYF
TRBV4-2	TRBD2	.	TRBJ2-7	TGTGCCAGCAGCCAAGTGTCGGGGGGGAGCTCCTACGAGCAGTACTTC	CASSQVSGGSSYEQYF
TRBV7-9	.	few	TRBJ1-1	TGTGCCAGCAGCGAGCGCGGTAACACTGAAGCTTTCTTT	CASSERGNTEAFF
TRBV3-1/TRBV3-2	.	.	TRBJ2-1	TGTGCCAGCAGCCAAATAGCCGAGCTGGGAGAGCAGTTCTTC	CASSQIAELGEQFF
TRBV5-1	.	.	TRBJ1-6	TGCGCCAGCAGCTTACAGGGATCGATCTATAATTCACCCCTCCACTTT	CASSLQGSIYNSPLHF
TRBV25-1	.	.	TRBJ1-5	TGTGCCAGCAGTGAATATGTAAGCAATCAGCCCCAGCATTTT	CASSEYVSNQPQHF
TRBV11-1	.	.	TRBJ2-2	TGTGCCAGCAGCTTACTCCGGGAGACCGGGGAGCTGTTTTTT	CASSLLRETGELFF
TRBV7-9	TRBD1	once	TRBJ1-2	TGTGCCAGCAGCTTAGTGGGACAGGGGGCGCTGGGAGGCTACACCTTC	CASSLVGQGALGGYTF
TRBV5-1	.	.	TRBJ1-3	TGCGCCAGCAGCTTTAGGCTTTTCTCTGGAAACACCATATATTTT	CASSFRLFSGNTIYF
TRBV30	.	.	TRBJ1-5	TGTGCCTGGAGTGCTCCGGGACGTAGCAATCAGCCCCAGCATTTT	CAWSAPGRSNQPQHF
TRBV27	TRBD2	.	TRBJ2-3	TGTGCCAGCAGTTTAGCGGGGGGGCCCCCAGATACGCAGTATTTT	CASSLAGGPPDTQYF
TRBV18	.	.	TRBJ2-7	TGTGCCAGCTCACCGGCCGGGACATTGAGCTCCTACGAGCAGTACTTC	CASSPAGTLSSYEQYF
TRBV3-1/TRBV3-2	.	few	TRBJ1-3	TGTGCCAGCAGCCAGAACGCTGGAAACACCATATATTTT	CASSQNAGNTIYF
TRBV19	TRBD1	.	TRBJ1-5	TGTGCCAGCGGAGGACAGGGGGTTAATCAGCCCCAGCATTTT	CASGGQGVNQPQHF
TRBV19	.	.	TRBJ1-1	TGTGCCAGTAGTATCTGGGGGAACACTGAAGCTTTCTTT	CASSIWGNTEAFF
TRBV18	.	.	TRBJ1-3	TGTGCCAGCTCACAGTCCTGGGGGCCTGGAAACACCATATATTTT	CASSQSWGPGNTIYF
TRBV7-2	TRBD1	once	TRBJ2-7	TGTGCCAGCCTCCAGACAGGGAAGTCCTACGAGCAGTACTTC	CASLQTGKSYEQYF
TRBV6-2/TRBV6-3	.	once	TRBJ1-1	TGTGCCAGCAGTTATGAGTACCGGGGGACTGAAGCTTTCTTT	CASSYEYRGTEAFF
TRBV19	.	.	TRBJ2-3	TGTGCCAGTAGTAACACAAATACGCAGTATTTT	CASSNTNTQYF
TRBV7-2	.	once	TRBJ2-7	TGTGCCAGCAGCTTAGCGCTAGGTTGGGCTACGGAGCAGTACTTC	CASSLALGWATEQYF
TRBV25-1	.	once	TRBJ2-2	TGTGCCAGCAGGTACGGCATGAACACCGGGGAGCTGTTTTTT	CASRYGMNTGELFF
TRBV7-2	TRBD1	.	TRBJ1-5	TGTGCCAGCAGCGACAGGGGCAATCAGCCCCAGCATTTT	CASSDRGNQPQHF
TRBV29-1	TRBD2	.	TRBJ2-1	TGCAGCGTTGAGGGAGCGGGGGGGGCCAATGAGCAGTTCTTC	CSVEGAGGANEQFF
TRBV19	TRBD2	.	TRBJ2-1	TGTGCCAGTAGTATCGCCTCCAGTCTAGCGGGGAATGAGCAGTTCTTC	CASSIASSLAGNEQFF
TRBV19	.	.	TRBJ1-4	TGTGCCAGTACCGAATCCCCAGCCACCCAGGAAGAAAAACTGTTTTTT	CASTESPATQEEKLFF
TRBV27	.	.	TRBJ2-1	TGTGCCAGCAGTTCTCTAGCGTTCAATGAGCAGTTCTTC	CASSSLAFNEQFF
TRBV7-2	.	.	TRBJ1-2	TGTGCCAGCAGCACAACTTGGCGGGATGGCTACACCTTC	CASSTTWRDGYTF
TRBV29-1	TRBD1	.	TRBJ1-5	TGCAGCGTTAAGGGGGCCGGCAATCAGCCCCAGCATTTT	CSVKGAGNQPQHF
TRBV4-2	TRBD2	.	TRBJ2-1	TGTGCCAGCAGCCAAGACTTGGGTAGCGGGGAAAGCTCCTACAATGAGCAGTTCTTC	CASSQDLGSGESSYNEQFF
TRBV18	.	.	TRBJ2-7	TGTGCCAGCTCACTGGAGACAGGCTCCTACGAGCAGTACTTC	CASSLETGSYEQYF
TRBV5-4	.	.	TRBJ1-1	TGTGCCAGCAGCCGGGGCGGGACAGAAGCTTTCTTT	CASSRGGTEAFF
TRBV7-2	.	.	TRBJ1-3	TGTGCCAGCAGCGCCATGGCAGGGACCGTAAACACCATATATTTT	CASSAMAGTVNTIYF
TRBV24-1	.	.	TRBJ1-5	TGTGCCACCAGTGATTTCTCCACCGATCAGCCCCAGCATTTT	CATSDFSTDQPQHF